This T cell receptor beta chain was recovered during a study of OX40 agonist ivuxolimab in advanced cancers. The wider study: Patients took ivuxolimab, an agonistic anti-OX40 (CD134) antibody. The study's findings and limits: Researchers report that CD8+ T cells had, on average, more expanded clones than CD4+. The 0.1-3.0 mg/kg partial responders had among the lowest clonal expansion.

Comment on this clone: Antigen specificity is unknown.

CDR1 and CDR2 (germline): GTSNPN, SVGIG (reference sequence). The CDR3 extends over 15 amino acids. V was shortened by 4 bases and J by 3 bases, with 18 bases between the two germline ends. Clones were sequenced by immunoSEQ multiplex PCR, and TCRdb holds only the in-frame ones, with some missing. The data hold tens of thousands of clones, with roughly 94% observed a single time. Sampling times: baseline, cycle 4 day 1, cycle 7 day 1. The material sequenced was CD4+ or CD8+ T cells sorted from blood, taken in a trial of the OX40 agonist ivuxolimab. The receptor was derived from an adult with an advanced solid tumor such as melanoma, head and neck, liver or kidney cancer. This chain uses TRBV30 with TRBJ1-1; no clear D. The chain's CDR3 is CAWNVGSGRYTEAFF. The CDR3 DNA sequence: TGTGCCTGGAATGTGGGAAGTGGGCGGTACACTGAAGCTTTCTTT.